Following are 19 T cell receptor beta chains from one sample sequenced in a study of blood T cell repertoires in COVID-19. Sequenced by immunoSEQ multiplex PCR; TCRdb stores in-frame clones only, minus some. This table has more than 80,000 clones, roughly 88% appearing once. What was sequenced was peripheral blood. The receptor source for this set is a young man with COVID-19, enrolled during active disease.

J is TRBJ2-7 and V is TRBV11-2; 11 bases align to TRBD1. CDR3 size: 17 residues. V lost 2 bases and J lost 4; bases outside the gene matches: 10. Germline loops: CDR1 SGHAT, CDR2 FQNNGV. CDR3 amino acids: CASSLRGRGQGAYEQYF. The DNA for the CDR3 is TGTGCCAGCAGCTTAAGGGGGAGAGGACAGGGGGCATACGAGCAGTACTTC.

The chain recombines TRBV3-1 (or the pseudogene TRBV3-2) with TRBJ2-7, with D uncertain. The germline CDR1 and CDR2 sequences are LGHDT and YNNKEL (reference sequence). V was cut by 0 bases and J by 0 bases, with 9 bases left in between. This CDR3 is 15 amino acids long. Written as DNA, the CDR3 is TGTGCCAGCAGCCAAGACGAGGAGATCTCCTACGAGCAGTACTTC. It translates to CASSQDEEISYEQYF.

V and J are TRBV6-2 or TRBV6-3 and TRBJ2-7; D is unresolved. Germline V gene data show CDR1 as MNHEY and CDR2 as SVGEGT. V was trimmed by 0 bases and J by 1 base, leaving 7 bases between them. The CDR3 sequence is 14 residues long. The CDR3 spells CASSYSEESYEQYF. The CDR3 coding sequence is TGTGCCAGCAGTTACTCAGAGGAGTCCTACGAGCAGTACTTC.

The rearrangement links TRBV12-3 or TRBV12-4 to TRBJ2-1, with D possibly being TRBD1 (5 bases). The V end was cut by 6 bases, the J end by 13 bases, with 13 bases between. This CDR3 comprises 11 residues. CDR3 sequence reads: CASSVGQLQFF. CDR3 DNA sequence: TGTGCCAGCAGCGTAGGACAACTCCAGTTCTTC.

The chain has TRBV15 and TRBJ2-7; the D gene is possibly TRBD2 (6 bases). The CDR3 is 14 amino acids. Between the trimmed V and J ends, which lost 3 bases and 2 bases, there was a span of 11 bases. From germline, CDR1 is LNHNV and CDR2 YYDKDF (reference sequence). The CDR3 is CATSSPSATYEQYF. The DNA of the CDR3 is TGTGCCACCAGCAGTCCTAGCGCGACCTACGAGCAGTACTTC.

The genes are TRBV28 and TRBJ1-2; weak D call: TRBD1 (6 bases). V was shortened by 1 base and J by 3 bases, with 9 bases between the two germline ends. There are 14 residues in the CDR3. CDR1 and CDR2 (germline): MDHEN, SYDVKM. CDR3 bases: TGTGCCAGCAGTTTATATACAGGGCACTATGGCTACACCTTC. Translated: CASSLYTGHYGYTF.

In this sample, this clone turned up a few times. CDR3 amino acids: CASSVLQGAGTEAFF. The CDR3, as DNA: TGTGCCAGCTCAGTCCTACAGGGGGCAGGGACTGAAGCTTTCTTT. V is TRBV18 and J is TRBJ1-1; TRBD1 aligns across 9 bases. This CDR3 is 15 amino acids long. V lost 5 bases and J lost 5; bases outside the gene matches: 9. The germline V gene has CDR1 KGHSH and CDR2 LQKENI.

V gene TRBV4-3 combines with J gene TRBJ1-1; TRBD1 aligns across 7 bases. This CDR3 region has 16 residues. The V segment lost 0 bases and the J segment 5 bases; nucleotides outside the gene matches: 9. Germline assignment: CDR1 LGHNA and CDR2 YSLEER. The CDR3 nucleotides are TGCGCCAGCAGCCAAGATCTCTGGGACAGTCGGACTGAAGCTTTCTTT. It yields the protein CASSQDLWDSRTEAFF.

This chain links TRBV7-8 with TRBJ1-2; D is uncertain. Germline V gene sequence: CDR1 SGHVS, CDR2 FQNEAQ. The CDR3 totals 15 residues. V was shortened by 2 bases and J by 7 bases, with 17 bases between the two germline ends. In nucleotides, the CDR3 is TGTGCCAGCAGCTTATCTCTGGCAGGAGGCCTTGGCTACACCTTC. This sequence encodes CASSLSLAGGLGYTF.

The rearrangement uses TRBV6-5 and TRBJ2-7; 7 bases align to TRBD1. Losses at the gene ends were 5 bases for V and 5 bases for J; bases not matched to a gene: 9. The germline gives CDR1 MNHEY, CDR2 SVGAGI. This CDR3 has 14 residues. The CDR3 region is CASSRSQGFHEQYF. The CDR3 DNA reads as TGTGCCAGCAGTAGATCACAGGGGTTCCACGAGCAGTACTTC.

The V gene is TRBV28, the J gene TRBJ2-7; TRBD2 matches at 7 bases. V trimming: 7 bases; J trimming: 0 bases; junction bases outside the gene matches: 3. CDR3 size: 13 residues. Germline values: CDR1 MDHEN, CDR2 SYDVKM. The CDR3 DNA sequence: TGTGCCAGCATGCGGACTAGCTCCTACGAGCAGTACTTC. Protein: CASMRTSSYEQYF. Combining the CDR3 with reference TRBV28 and TRBJ2-7 gives the whole variable domain DVKVTQSSRYLVKRTGEKVFLECVQDMDHENMFWYRQDPGLGLRLIYFSYDVKMKEKGDIPEGYSVSREKKERFSLILESASTNQTSMYLCASMRTSSYEQYFGPGTRLTVT.

The chain uses TRBV19 and TRBJ2-7, with no clear D. Trimming took off 4 bases at V and 0 bases at J, with 7 bases between the two ends. Germline-derived CDR1 and CDR2 are LNHDA and SQIVND (reference sequence). CDR3 length equals 13 residues. The CDR3 is CASSTLSSYEQYF. Written as DNA, the CDR3 is TGTGCCAGTAGTACTCTGAGCTCCTACGAGCAGTACTTC. The full variable domain, rest sourced from reference TRBV19 and TRBJ2-7, is DGGITQSPKYLFRKEGQNVTLSCEQNLNHDAMYWYRQDPGQGLRLIYYSQIVNDFQKGDIAEGYSVSREKKESFPLTVTSAQKNPTAFYLCASSTLSSYEQYFGPGTRLTVT.

The V gene is TRBV6-5, the J gene TRBJ2-2, with a tentative D call TRBD2 (7 bases). In germline, CDR1 is MNHEY, CDR2 SVGAGI. The V and J ends lost 2 bases and 5 bases respectively, with 12 bases between them. The CDR3 consists of 15 residues. The CDR3 DNA reads TGTGCCAGCAGTTACATGGGGGGGCCGACCGGGGAGCTGTTTTTT. Translated: CASSYMGGPTGELFF.

J is TRBJ2-2 and V is TRBV3-1 (or the pseudogene TRBV3-2); possible D gene TRBD1, 6 bases. Germline-derived CDR1 and CDR2 are LGHDT and YNNKEL (reference sequence). Trimming shortened V by 3 bases and J by 3 bases, and 20 bases separated the two germline ends. CDR3 length equals 18 residues. The CDR3 DNA reads TGTGCCAGCAGCCAGTTGAATGGGGGCTTGTGGGACACCGGGGAGCTGTTTTTT. Encoded protein: CASSQLNGGLWDTGELFF.

V is TRBV3-1 (or the pseudogene TRBV3-2) and J is TRBJ2-3; D gene uncertain. The CDR3 covers 15 residues. Germline CDR1 LGHDT, CDR2 YNNKEL (reference sequence). Trimming took 3 bases from V and 0 from J, leaving 10 bases between them. For the CDR3, the DNA is TGTGCCAGCAGCCACAACCCGCAGAGCACAGATACGCAGTATTTT. Its translation: CASSHNPQSTDTQYF.

This chain joins TRBV10-1 and TRBJ1-1; D is ambiguous. There are 18 residues in the CDR3. Per the germline V gene, CDR1 is WNHNN and CDR2 is SYGVQD (reference sequence). The V gene lost 0 bases and the J gene lost 0 bases, with 17 bases spanning the gap. The CDR3 spells CASSESHLEPDMNTEAFF. The CDR3 DNA sequence: TGCGCCAGCAGTGAGTCGCACCTCGAACCAGACATGAACACTGAAGCTTTCTTT.

The CDR3 DNA follows: TGCGCCAGCAGCCAAAGGCAAACCGGGACTAGCGGAGTGACTAGCACAGATACGCAGTATTTT. Protein product: CASSQRQTGTSGVTSTDTQYF. The gene calls are TRBV4-1 and TRBJ2-3; TRBD2 agrees at 11 bases. The CDR3 totals 21 residues. V lost 2 bases and J lost 0; bases outside the gene matches: 16. Germline values: CDR1 MGHRA, CDR2 YSYEKL.

This clone occurred once. The CDR3 DNA sequence: TGTGCCAGCAGCTCTGGGGTGGGACAGCCCGGGGAGACCCAGTACTTC. As protein: CASSSGVGQPGETQYF. The rearrangement uses TRBV11-3 and TRBJ2-5, with 7 bases identical to TRBD1. CDR3 length: 16 residues. The V segment lost 4 bases and the J segment 5 bases; nucleotides outside the gene matches: 13. Germline loops: CDR1 SGHNT, CDR2 YENEEA.

This chain joins TRBV6-5 and TRBJ2-2; D not certain. CDR1 MNHEY and CDR2 SVGAGI come from the germline V gene. V was cut by 7 bases and J by 0 bases, with 6 bases left in between. The CDR3 has 13 residues. The CDR3 sequence: CASIQSNTGELFF. In nucleotides, the CDR3 is TGTGCCAGCATTCAGTCGAACACCGGGGAGCTGTTTTTT.